Below, one TCR beta chain is given with its context. Its cognate antigen is unknown. The data stem from a study of shared clonotypes between healthy human individuals. Study summary: The donor pool was made up of two women and three men aged 18 to 49.

This CDR3 has 15 amino acids. Trimming cost V 2 bases and J 3 bases, with 14 bases left between them. Germline assignment: CDR1 MNHEY and CDR2 SMNVEV (reference sequence). Points from the study as a whole: The sole specimen, blood, was sampled, and tissue repertoires likely differ.

Only in-frame clones appear in the TCRdb table, and some are missing; sequencing was by immunoSEQ multiplex PCR. Among millions of clones listed, around 96% were seen once. Only CD45RO-negative cells positively selected for CCR7 counted as naive CD8 cells, so terminally differentiated effector memory CD45RA+ cells were excluded. The clonotype originates from a man younger than 30 in good health. This chain joins TRBV27 and TRBJ2-7; no definite D call. The sample taken for sequencing was naive CD8+ T cells sorted from blood. As DNA, the CDR3 is TGTGCCAGCAGTTTAAGGCCGAGGTTGGGCTACGAGCAGTACTTC. Translation gives CASSLRPRLGYEQYF.